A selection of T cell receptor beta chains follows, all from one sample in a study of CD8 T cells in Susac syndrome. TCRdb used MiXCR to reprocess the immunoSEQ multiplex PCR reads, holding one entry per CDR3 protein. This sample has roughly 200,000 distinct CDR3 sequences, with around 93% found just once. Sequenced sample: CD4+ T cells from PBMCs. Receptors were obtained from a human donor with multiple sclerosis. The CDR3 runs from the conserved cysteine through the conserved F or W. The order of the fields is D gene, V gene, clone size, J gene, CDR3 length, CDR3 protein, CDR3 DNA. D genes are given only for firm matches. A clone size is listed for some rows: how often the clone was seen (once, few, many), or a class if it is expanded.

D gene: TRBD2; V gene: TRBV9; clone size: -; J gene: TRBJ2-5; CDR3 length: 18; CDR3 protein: CASSVAGSSGGAQETQYF; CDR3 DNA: TGTGCCAGCAGCGTAGCTGGGTCTAGCGGGGGGGCTCAAGAGACCCAGTACTTC
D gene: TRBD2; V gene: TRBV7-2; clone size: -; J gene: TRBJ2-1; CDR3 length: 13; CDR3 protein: CASSFRVAGEQFF; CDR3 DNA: TGTGCCAGCAGCTTTCGCGTAGCGGGTGAGCAGTTCTTC
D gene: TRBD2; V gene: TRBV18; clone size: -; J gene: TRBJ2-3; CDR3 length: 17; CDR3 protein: CASSQLGLAVSTDTQYF; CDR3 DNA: TGTGCCAGCTCACAGTTGGGACTAGCGGTTAGCACAGATACGCAGTATTTT
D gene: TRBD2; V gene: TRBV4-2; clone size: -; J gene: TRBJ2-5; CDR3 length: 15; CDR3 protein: CASSQDLAGEETQYF; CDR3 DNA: TGTGCCAGCAGCCAGGACTTAGCGGGGGAGGAGACCCAGTACTTC
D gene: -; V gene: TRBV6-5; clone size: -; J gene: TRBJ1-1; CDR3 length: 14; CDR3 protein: CASSEQGRNTEAFF; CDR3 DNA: TGTGCCAGCAGTGAGCAGGGGCGGAACACTGAAGCTTTCTTT
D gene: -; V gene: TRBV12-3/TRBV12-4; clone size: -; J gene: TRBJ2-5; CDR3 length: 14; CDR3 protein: CASSNPGPVETQYF; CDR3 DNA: TGTGCCAGCAGTAACCCGGGCCCCGTGGAGACCCAGTACTTC
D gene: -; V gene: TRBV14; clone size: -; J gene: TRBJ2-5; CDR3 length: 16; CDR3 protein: CASSRFFRGRQETQYF; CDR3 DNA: TGTGCCAGCAGCCGCTTCTTCAGGGGCCGCCAAGAGACCCAGTACTTC
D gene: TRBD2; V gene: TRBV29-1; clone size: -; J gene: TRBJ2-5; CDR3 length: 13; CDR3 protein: CSVEPSGGETQYF; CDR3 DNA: TGCAGCGTTGAACCCTCGGGGGGAGAGACCCAGTACTTC
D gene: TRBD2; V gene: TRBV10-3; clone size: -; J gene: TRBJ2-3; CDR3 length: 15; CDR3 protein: CAISDRGGSTDTQYF; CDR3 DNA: TGTGCCATCAGTGACCGGGGGGGCTCAACAGATACGCAGTATTTT
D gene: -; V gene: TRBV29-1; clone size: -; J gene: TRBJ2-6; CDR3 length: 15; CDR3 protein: CSVAWGAAGANVLTF; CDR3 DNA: TGCAGCGTTGCTTGGGGTGCGGCTGGGGCCAACGTCCTGACTTTC
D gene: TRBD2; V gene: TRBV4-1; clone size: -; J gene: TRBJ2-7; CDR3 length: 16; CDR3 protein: CASSQETSGDSYEQYF; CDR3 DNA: TGCGCCAGCAGCCAAGAGACTAGCGGGGACTCCTACGAGCAGTACTTC
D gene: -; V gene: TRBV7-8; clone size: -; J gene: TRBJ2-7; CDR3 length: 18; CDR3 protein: CASSPLGAGATTRGEQYF; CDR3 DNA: TGTGCCAGCAGCCCGTTAGGGGCAGGGGCAACTACCCGAGGGGAGCAGTACTTC
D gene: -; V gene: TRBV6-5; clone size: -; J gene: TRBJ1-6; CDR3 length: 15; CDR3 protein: CASSYDRGGVSPLHF; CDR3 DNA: TGTGCCAGCAGTTACGATCGAGGAGGAGTGTCACCCCTCCACTTT
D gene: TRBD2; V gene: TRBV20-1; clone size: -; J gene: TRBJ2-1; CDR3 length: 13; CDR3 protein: CMVQRGVGREQFF; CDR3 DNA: TGCATGGTCCAGCGGGGGGTGGGGCGTGAGCAGTTCTTC
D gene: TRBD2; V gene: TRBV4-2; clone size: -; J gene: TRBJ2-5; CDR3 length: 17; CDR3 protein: CASSQVMLAGEAETQYF; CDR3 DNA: TGTGCCAGCAGCCAAGTAATGCTAGCGGGGGAGGCAGAGACCCAGTACTTC
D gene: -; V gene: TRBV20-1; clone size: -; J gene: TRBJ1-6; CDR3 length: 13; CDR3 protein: CSARVQTNSPLHF; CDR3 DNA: TGCAGTGCTAGAGTGCAGACTAATTCACCCCTCCACTTT
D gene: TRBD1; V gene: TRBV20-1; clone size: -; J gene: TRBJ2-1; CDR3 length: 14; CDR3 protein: CSPRSGGSYNEQFF; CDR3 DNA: TGCAGCCCTAGGTCAGGGGGCTCCTACAATGAGCAGTTCTTC
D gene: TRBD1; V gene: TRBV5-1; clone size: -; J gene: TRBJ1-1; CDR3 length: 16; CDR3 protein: CASSPRQGHADTEAFF; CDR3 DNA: TGCGCCAGCAGCCCGAGACAGGGGCATGCGGACACTGAAGCTTTCTTT
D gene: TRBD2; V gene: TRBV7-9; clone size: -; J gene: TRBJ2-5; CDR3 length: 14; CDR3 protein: CASSFGTTQETQYF; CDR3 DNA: TGTGCCAGCAGCTTCGGGACTACCCAAGAGACCCAGTACTTC
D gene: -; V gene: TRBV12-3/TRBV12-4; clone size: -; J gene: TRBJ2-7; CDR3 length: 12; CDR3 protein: CASSPLQYEQYF; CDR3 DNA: TGTGCCAGCAGTCCCCTCCAGTACGAGCAGTACTTC
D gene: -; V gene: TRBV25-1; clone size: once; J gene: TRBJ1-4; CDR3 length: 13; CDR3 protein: CASSGGNSEKLFF; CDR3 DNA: TGTGCCAGCAGTGGGGGGAACAGTGAAAAACTGTTTTTT
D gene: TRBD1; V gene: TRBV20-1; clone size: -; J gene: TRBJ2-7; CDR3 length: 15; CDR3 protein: CSARVPTGSSYEQYF; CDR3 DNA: TGCAGTGCTAGAGTTCCGACAGGGAGCTCCTACGAGCAGTACTTC
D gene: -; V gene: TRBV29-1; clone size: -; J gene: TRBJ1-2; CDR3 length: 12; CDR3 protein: CSVESGSYGYTF; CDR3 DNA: TGCAGCGTTGAATCGGGGAGCTATGGCTACACCTTC
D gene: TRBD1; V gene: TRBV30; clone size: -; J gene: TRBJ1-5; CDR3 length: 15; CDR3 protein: CAWSATGQVNQPQHF; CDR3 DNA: TGTGCCTGGAGTGCCACTGGACAGGTAAACCAGCCCCAGCATTTT